What follows are 22 T cell receptor beta chains derived from one specimen sequenced in a study of shared T cell receptors in the human thymus (dated by TCRdb to the early 2020s). Library preparation employed the immunoSEQ multiplex PCR assay. What TCRdb holds here is the immuneACCESS table cut down to in-frame rearrangements. Part of the clones is not present; checked against another copy, under half of the missing clones reflect an unresolved V gene, and the others are unexplained. The table for this sample lists approximately 660,000 clones; 70% to 90% of them were counted only once. The ten largest clones add up to 0.0095% to 0.013% of the sample. This same sample was also part of a study on human thymus T cells.

Sample: thymocytes. These receptors were taken from a boy younger than two with a congenital heart defect. Donor details come from another sample of the same person, matched by shared clones.

The rearrangement uses TRBV25-1 and TRBJ2-3; D is unresolved. This CDR3 is 14 amino acids long. V was shortened by 2 bases and J by 1 base, with 7 bases between the two germline ends. CDR1 MGHDK and CDR2 SYGVNS come from the germline V gene. Here the CDR3 reads CASSERSGTDTQYF. The CDR3 nucleotides are TGTGCCAGCAGTGAACGTTCGGGCACAGATACGCAGTATTTT.

The chain carries TRBV12-5 and TRBJ1-2; D gene ambiguous. V was clipped by 7 bases and J by 3 bases, with 6 bases between them. Germline CDR1 LGHNT, CDR2 FRNRAP. The CDR3 runs 11 residues. CDR3 bases: TGTGCTAGTGCTCCCGACTATGGCTACACCTTC. Amino acids: CASAPDYGYTF.

This clone came up once. This rearrangement joins TRBV6-6 to TRBJ2-3, with TRBD1 identical over 10 bases. V dropped 5 bases and J dropped 4; count of bases not matched to a gene: 9. CDR1 is MNHNY and CDR2 is SVGAGI in the germline V gene (reference sequence). The CDR3 runs 16 residues. CDR3 in amino acids: CASSVGQGDSPDTQYF. CDR3 sequence (DNA): TGTGCCAGCAGTGTCGGACAGGGGGATTCCCCAGATACGCAGTATTTT.

The rearrangement joins TRBV7-9 to TRBJ2-7; 9 nucleotides agree with TRBD1. CDR1 is SEHNR, CDR2 FQNEAQ, per germline (reference sequence). The CDR3 runs 16 residues. V shed 4 bases and J 2 bases; nucleotides not matched to a gene: 9. CDR3 DNA sequence: TGTGCCAGCAGCTCGGGACAGGGCTACCTACCCTACGAGCAGTACTTC. Its protein is CASSSGQGYLPYEQYF.

The V gene is TRBV7-7, the J gene TRBJ2-5; 12 bases agree with TRBD2. Per germline, CDR1 SSHAT and CDR2 FNYEAQ (reference sequence). V lost 5 bases and J lost 3; bases outside the gene matches: 4. CDR3 length equals 15 residues. CDR3 region: CASSPRLAGEETQYF. CDR3 sequence (DNA): TGTGCCAGCAGCCCGCGACTAGCGGGAGAAGAGACCCAGTACTTC. The complete variable domain, with remaining parts taken from reference TRBV7-7 and TRBJ2-5, reads GAGVSQSPRYKVTKRGQDVTLRCDPISSHATLYWYQQALGQGPEFLTYFNYEAQPDKSGLPSDRFSAERPEGSISTLTIQRTEQRDSAMYRCASSPRLAGEETQYFGPGTRLLVL.

The chain recombines TRBV11-2 with TRBJ2-7; D not resolved. The V end was cut by 1 base, the J end by 1 base, with 11 bases between. Germline assignment: CDR1 SGHAT and CDR2 FQNNGV. The CDR3 sequence is 15 residues long. CDR3 DNA sequence: TGTGCCAGCAGCTTAGCGGCGGCTAGGTCCTACGAGCAGTACTTC. Protein sequence: CASSLAAARSYEQYF.

This rearrangement joins TRBV4-1 to TRBJ1-3, with 7 bases lining up with TRBD1. The V segment lost 0 bases and the J segment 0 bases; nucleotides outside the gene matches: 20. The CDR3 totals 22 residues. Per germline, CDR1 MGHRA and CDR2 YSYEKL. Here the CDR3 reads CASSQDKPLRVERGPSGNTIYF. CDR3 DNA sequence: TGCGCCAGCAGCCAAGATAAACCCCTACGAGTGGAGAGGGGGCCCTCTGGAAACACCATATATTTT.

This chain joins TRBV28 and TRBJ2-7; the D gene is possibly TRBD2 (5 bases). With 5 bases removed from V and 9 bases from J, the gap between germline ends came to 23 bases. Germline CDR1 is MDHEN and CDR2 is SYDVKM. The CDR3 is 15 residues long. CDR3: CASSIVGRSRDGQYF. The CDR3 nucleotides are TGTGCCAGCAGTATAGTCGGACGGTCGAGGGATGGGCAGTACTTC.

The rearrangement uses TRBV9 and TRBJ2-1; TRBD2 matches 16 bases. V was pared by 2 bases and J by 9 bases, with 11 bases of the junction left unmatched. Germline lookup yields CDR1 SGDLS and CDR2 YYNGEE. The CDR3 consists of 18 residues. CDR3 DNA: TGTGCCAGCAGCGTCGGGACTAGCGGGAGGGTTAGTACAATTGAGCAGTTCTTC. Encoded protein: CASSVGTSGRVSTIEQFF.

This chain uses TRBV11-1 with TRBJ2-3, with TRBD1 matching 8 bases. The V gene's germline CDR1 is SGHAT and CDR2 FQDESV (reference sequence). V lost 5 bases to trimming and J lost 6 bases; unmatched junction nucleotides: 16. The CDR3 consists of 17 residues. CDR3 loop: CASSPRPDRVGSDTQYF. DNA for the CDR3: TGTGCCAGCAGCCCACGCCCGGACAGGGTGGGGTCCGATACGCAGTATTTT.

This rearrangement joins TRBV9 to TRBJ2-3, with 13 bases fitting TRBD2. Trimming at V came to 1 base and at J to 0 bases, leaving 2 bases not matched to a gene. Germline V gene data show CDR1 as SGDLS and CDR2 as YYNGEE. The CDR3 runs 17 residues. The CDR3 nucleotides read TGTGCCAGCAGCGTATGGGGACTAGCGGGAAGCACAGATACGCAGTATTTT. It yields the protein CASSVWGLAGSTDTQYF.

This rearrangement joins TRBV12-5 to TRBJ1-2; 8 bases line up with TRBD1. The germline gives CDR1 LGHNT, CDR2 FRNRAP. The CDR3 extends over 15 amino acids. J was trimmed by 2 bases and V by 3 bases; bases with no gene match: 5. CDR3 sequence (DNA): TGTGCTAGTGGTTTAGAGGACAGGGCCAACTATGGCTACACCTTC. The encoded protein is CASGLEDRANYGYTF.

This rearrangement joins TRBV9 to TRBJ1-3; the D gene is possibly TRBD1 (6 bases). Germline V gene lookup returns CDR1 SGDLS and CDR2 YYNGEE. This CDR3 spans 16 amino acids. V was pared by 4 bases and J by 0 bases, with 14 bases between. CDR3 residues: CASSPIQGISGNTIYF. The CDR3 DNA is TGTGCCAGCAGCCCTATACAGGGTATCTCTGGAAACACCATATATTTT.

The genes are TRBV7-9 and TRBJ2-1; 7 bases match TRBD2. Germline CDR1 is SEHNR and CDR2 is FQNEAQ (reference sequence). V lost 2 bases, J lost 4 bases, and 11 bases stayed unmatched. This CDR3 comprises 17 residues. The CDR3 protein is CASSLTRLAVRYNEQFF. DNA of the CDR3: TGTGCCAGCAGCTTAACCCGACTAGCTGTTAGATACAATGAGCAGTTCTTC.

Only one count was recorded for this clone. The genes are TRBV28 and TRBJ1-1; 9 nucleotides agree with TRBD1. Trimming removed 5 bases from V and 0 bases from J; junction bases left unmatched: 16. CDR1 is MDHEN and CDR2 is SYDVKM in the germline V gene. CDR3 size: 19 residues. DNA for the CDR3: TGTGCCAGCAGTCGTTTCCAACTCTGGACAGGGGTGATGAACACTGAAGCTTTCTTT. Amino acid sequence: CASSRFQLWTGVMNTEAFF.

The rearrangement uses TRBV4-3 and TRBJ2-5; 8 nucleotides match TRBD2. V dropped 0 bases and J dropped 6; count of bases not matched to a gene: 6. CDR1 is LGHNA, CDR2 YSLEER, per germline. The CDR3 spans 15 residues. CDR3 sequence (DNA): TGCGCCAGCAGCCAAGAGCCGGGACTAGTCAAGACCCAGTACTTC. Its translation is CASSQEPGLVKTQYF.

This chain joins TRBV2 and TRBJ2-4, with 7 bases matching TRBD2. CDR3 length: 15 amino acids. V trimming: 6 bases; J trimming: 0 bases; junction bases outside the gene matches: 5. Germline CDR1 is SNHLY and CDR2 is FYNNEI. The CDR3 is CASRPGGLAKNIQYF. The CDR3 DNA sequence: TGTGCCAGCAGGCCGGGAGGCCTAGCCAAAAACATTCAGTACTTC. The full variable domain, in which reference TRBV2 and TRBJ2-4 provide the parts outside the CDR3, is EPEVTQTPSHQVTQMGQEVILRCVPISNHLYFYWYRQILGQKVEFLVSFYNNEISEKSEIFDDQFSVERPDGSNFTLKIRSTKLEDSAMYFCASRPGGLAKNIQYFGAGTRLSVL.

The chain is built from TRBV15 and TRBJ1-2, with 7 bases aligning to TRBD1. The germline gives CDR1 LNHNV, CDR2 YYDKDF (reference sequence). This CDR3 is built from 15 residues. Trimming removed 1 base from V and 6 bases from J; junction bases left unmatched: 8. The CDR3 loop is CATSRVGDRDDGYTF. The CDR3 DNA sequence: TGTGCCACCAGCAGAGTTGGAGACAGGGATGATGGCTACACCTTC.

V is TRBV9 and J is TRBJ2-5, with D tentatively TRBD2 (5 bases). Deletions cut 6 bases from V and 5 bases from J, with 20 bases between. The germline gives CDR1 SGDLS, CDR2 YYNGEE. This CDR3 is built from 15 residues. The CDR3, as DNA: TGTGCCAGCACCTCAGAGGGCCCGAGAGGGGAGACCCAGTACTTC. This translates into CASTSEGPRGETQYF.

The genes are TRBV11-2 and TRBJ2-7; 7 bases are a match to TRBD2. The CDR3 extends over 16 amino acids. V was clipped by 3 bases and J by 5 bases; unmatched bases: 13. Germline lookup yields CDR1 SGHAT and CDR2 FQNNGV. In nucleotides, the CDR3 is TGTGCCAGCAGCTTCCACTGGGGAGGGGCTGGGGACGAGCAGTACTTC. Protein sequence: CASSFHWGGAGDEQYF.

This rearrangement joins TRBV4-1 to TRBJ2-7, with D perhaps TRBD2 (6 bases). The CDR3 covers 15 residues. Trimming shortened V by 4 bases and J by 3 bases, and 16 bases separated the two germline ends. Germline CDR1 reads MGHRA; CDR2 reads YSYEKL. Here the CDR3 DNA reads TGCGCCAGCAGCCCAAGCACAGACGGGAGCTACGAGCAGTACTTC. Its translation: CASSPSTDGSYEQYF.

This rearrangement joins TRBV10-1 to TRBJ2-5; 7 nucleotides line up with TRBD2. This CDR3 comprises 10 residues. CDR1 is WNHNN and CDR2 is SYGVQD in the germline V gene (reference sequence). The junction had 3 bases not matched to a gene; V was cut back by 11 bases and J by 6 bases. The CDR3 nucleotides are TGCGCCGGGGGGGGACAGACCCAGTACTTC. It specifies CAGGGQTQYF.